The clone carrying this TCR beta chain was counted a single time. The junction had 10 bases not matched to a gene; V was cut back by 0 bases and J by 2 bases. The CDR3 has 18 amino acids. Germline-derived CDR1 and CDR2 are MGHRA and YSYEKL. This sample is drawn from a study of blood T cell repertoires in COVID-19. Per the original data handling: Amplification with reference gene primers provided the estimates of nucleated cell counts. Measured with immunoSEQ multiplex PCR; TCRdb has only the in-frame clones, and not every one. V, J and clone size were drawn from that table, and D and trimming were deduced from the DNA. The data hold 110,000 or so clones, with more than 75% observed a single time.

This clonotype was sampled from a man aged 35 to 55 with acute or convalescent COVID-19. The chain uses TRBV4-1 and TRBJ2-1; TRBD2 matches at 7 bases. What was sequenced was peripheral blood. DNA for the CDR3: TGCGCCAGCAGCCAAGATACTCACCTAGCGGACACCTACAATGAGCAGTTCTTC. Its protein is CASSQDTHLADTYNEQFF.